This TCR beta chain was profiled in a study of shared clonotypes between healthy human individuals. As concerns this clone: What it recognizes is unknown.

J gave up 9 bases and V 6 bases, and 14 bases lay outside the gene matches. CDR3 length equals 15 residues. The germline V gene has CDR1 SGHNT and CDR2 YYREEE (reference sequence). Some 27,000 T cell genomes, or approximately 190 ng DNA, went into the sorted-subset replicate PCRs. Repertoires were generated with immunoSEQ multiplex PCR, while TCRdb's copy carries only in-frame clones and drops some. The table includes roughly 2,500,000 clones, approximately 94% detected once. Study conclusions and caveats: Enrolling few donors narrowed the genetic and exposure-history diversity that was represented. Sampling covered blood only; tissue repertoires likely differ.

This chain connects TRBV5-4 to TRBJ2-7; TRBD2 matches at 11 bases. This receptor was identified in a man aged 18 to 35 in good health. Some clones in this sample may be carry-over from other donors' samples. The specimen was naive CD4+ T cells from PBMCs. Subset indicated: CD45RA+ positively selected. This chain's CDR3 is CASTSSTSGNQVQYF. The DNA of the CDR3 is TGTGCCAGCACCTCTTCGACTAGCGGGAATCAAGTGCAGTACTTC.